This T cell receptor (beta chain) was sequenced for a study of cytomegalovirus exposure and HLA in healthy donors. CDR3 size: 16 residues. V shed 0 bases, J shed 3 bases, and the junction held 6 bases outside the gene matches. Germline V gene data show CDR1 as SGHTA and CDR2 as FQGNSA. The PCR had 60 Vbeta and 13 Jbeta primers. Clones were sequenced by immunoSEQ multiplex PCR, and TCRdb holds only the in-frame ones, with some missing. This sample has approximately 110,000 clones; over 70% occur once, and the top ten carry around 5.1%. The chain carries TRBV7-2 and TRBJ2-7, with 9 bases lining up with TRBD2. This TCR was sampled from a male donor in good health and CMV-seronegative. Sequences were obtained from PBMCs. The CDR3 DNA reads as TGTGCCAGCAGCTTAGCGCCAGCGGGAGGTCTCTACGAGCAGTACTTC. Translating it yields CASSLAPAGGLYEQYF.